The T cell receptor (beta chain) under discussion was sequenced for a study of OX40 agonist ivuxolimab in advanced cancers. The CDR3 is 16 residues long. Trimming at V came to 4 bases and at J to 2 bases, leaving 8 bases not matched to a gene. The germline CDR1 and CDR2 sequences are SGHKS and YYEKEE (reference sequence). TCRdb's copy holds only in-frame clones and misses some; the assay was immunoSEQ multiplex PCR. The sample lists about 120,000 clones, approximately 90% seen once, with 0.55% to 0.7% in the top ten. The chain combines TRBV5-5 with TRBJ1-3, with 8 bases matching TRBD1. This TCR derives from an adult with an advanced solid tumor such as melanoma, head and neck, liver or kidney cancer. The sequencing here drew on CD4+ or CD8+ T cells sorted from blood, taken in a trial of the OX40 agonist ivuxolimab. The CDR3 DNA sequence: TGTGCCAGCAGCATCGGGACAGGATCTGCTGGAAACACCATATATTTT. It codes for CASSIGTGSAGNTIYF.